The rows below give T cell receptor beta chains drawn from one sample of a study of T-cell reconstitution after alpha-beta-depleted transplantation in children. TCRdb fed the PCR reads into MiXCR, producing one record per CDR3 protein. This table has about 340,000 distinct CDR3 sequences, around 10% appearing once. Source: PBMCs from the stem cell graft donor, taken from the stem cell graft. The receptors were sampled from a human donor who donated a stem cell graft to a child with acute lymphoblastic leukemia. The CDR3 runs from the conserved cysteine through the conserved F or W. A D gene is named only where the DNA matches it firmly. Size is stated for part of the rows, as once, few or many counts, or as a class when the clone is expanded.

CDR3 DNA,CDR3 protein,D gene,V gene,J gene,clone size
TGTGCCAGCAGCCAATCAATAGCGGGAGGTCTTTACAATGAGCAGTTCTTC,CASSQSIAGGLYNEQFF,TRBD2,TRBV16,TRBJ2-1,few
TGTGCCAGCAGCTTCACAGATACGCAGTATTTT,CASSFTDTQYF,NA,TRBV12-3/TRBV12-4,TRBJ2-3,many
TGCAGTGCTGCTTATTCTAGAATGTCCTACAATGAGCAGTTCTTC,CSAAYSRMSYNEQFF,NA,TRBV20-1,TRBJ2-1,few
TGTGCCAGCAGTTTGCTCGGGACGGTCTACAATGAGCAGTTCTTC,CASSLLGTVYNEQFF,NA,TRBV27,TRBJ2-1,NA
TGTGCCAGTACCTGGGGGGGGGCCCTCTACAATGAGCAGTTCTTC,CASTWGGALYNEQFF,NA,TRBV19,TRBJ2-1,few
TGTGCCAGCAGCGTTTCAAGGGGAGAGACCCAGTACTTC,CASSVSRGETQYF,NA,TRBV9,TRBJ2-5,few
TGTGCCAGCAGACCCGACCCGCCCAGCTCTGGGGCCAACGTCCTGACTTTC,CASRPDPPSSGANVLTF,NA,TRBV5-5,TRBJ2-6,NA
TGTGCCAGCAGCCCTAGGCAACTCATGGGGCCTGAAGCTTTCTTT,CASSPRQLMGPEAFF,NA,TRBV7-2,TRBJ1-1,NA
TGCGCCAGCAGCCTTACCCCATATTCTCAGGGCTACACCTTC,CASSLTPYSQGYTF,NA,TRBV4-1,TRBJ1-2,many
TGTGCCAGCAGTCCACGACGACAAGACAATGAGCAGTTCTTC,CASSPRRQDNEQFF,NA,TRBV6-5,TRBJ2-1,many
TGTGCCAGCAGCCCGCGGGGCGGGAGTCCCAATGAGCAGTTCTTC,CASSPRGGSPNEQFF,TRBD2,TRBV7-9,TRBJ2-1,NA
TGTGCCAGCAGTGAACCAGGGAGATCCTACGAGCAGTACTTC,CASSEPGRSYEQYF,NA,TRBV6-1,TRBJ2-7,NA
TGTGCCAGCAGCCAAGAACAGGGGGAGAGGGCCCAGTACTTC,CASSQEQGERAQYF,TRBD1,TRBV4-2,TRBJ2-5,many
TGTGCCAGCAGCCCGGACGGCCTATTGTACACTGAAGCTTTCTTT,CASSPDGLLYTEAFF,NA,TRBV4-2,TRBJ1-1,NA
TGTGCCAGCAGCTTAGGTCTAGCGGGACCGTCCCCCGTCTACGAGCAGTACTTC,CASSLGLAGPSPVYEQYF,TRBD2,TRBV7-3,TRBJ2-7,NA
TGTGCCAGCAGCTTAGTCCCAGGGACCGGGGCCAACGTCCTGACTTTC,CASSLVPGTGANVLTF,NA,TRBV7-2,TRBJ2-6,NA
TGTGCCAGCAGCCCGAGGACCCTCGGGGTCGCGCTGAACACTGAAGCTTTCTTT,CASSPRTLGVALNTEAFF,NA,TRBV7-8,TRBJ1-1,few
TGCGCCAGCAGCCCCCGGGACAGGGGCACCGGGGAGCTGTTTTTT,CASSPRDRGTGELFF,TRBD1,TRBV4-3,TRBJ2-2,few
TGTGCCAGCAAGGGTGTGAACACCGGGGAGCTGTTTTTT,CASKGVNTGELFF,NA,TRBV2,TRBJ2-2,NA
TGTGCCAGCAGCTTAGGTACCTACAGGGGCACTAACTATGGCTACACCTTC,CASSLGTYRGTNYGYTF,TRBD1,TRBV7-8,TRBJ1-2,NA
TGTGCCAGTAGTGCGCGGGAGTCGAGGTGGGATACGCAGTATTTT,CASSARESRWDTQYF,TRBD2,TRBV19,TRBJ2-3,NA
TGTGCCAGCAGCCCCTTGGGGTACAATCAGCCCCAGCATTTT,CASSPLGYNQPQHF,NA,TRBV6-5,TRBJ1-5,NA
TGTGCCACCAGGGGGGCCGGGGGGCCCAACACTGAAGCTTTCTTT,CATRGAGGPNTEAFF,NA,TRBV15,TRBJ1-1,few
TGTGCCAGCAGTTTCTTGTCAGGGGGTGCTGTGGGTCAGCCCCAGCATTTT,CASSFLSGGAVGQPQHF,TRBD1,TRBV12-3/TRBV12-4,TRBJ1-5,NA
TGTGCCAGCAGGGGGGCCCTGGGGGCTTTCTTT,CASRGALGAFF,NA,TRBV27,TRBJ1-1,many
TGCGCCAGCGGTTTGGGGGGGGCCTCCTACGAGCAGTACTTC,CASGLGGASYEQYF,NA,TRBV5-1,TRBJ2-7,few
TGCAGCGCCTTTCGGACAGGGAGGAATTCACCCCTCCACTTT,CSAFRTGRNSPLHF,TRBD1,TRBV29-1,TRBJ1-6,NA
TGTGCCAGCAGTATCCCGGGACTCGTCTACAATGAGCAGTTCTTC,CASSIPGLVYNEQFF,NA,TRBV25-1,TRBJ2-1,few
TGTGCCAGCGGTAGCGGGACTGACACCGGGGAGCTGTTTTTT,CASGSGTDTGELFF,TRBD2,TRBV7-6,TRBJ2-2,NA
TGTGCCAGCAGTGAACGGGCAGGGCCCCCGTACAATGAGCAGTTCTTC,CASSERAGPPYNEQFF,NA,TRBV2,TRBJ2-1,NA
TGTGCCAGCAGCCAAGTTATTAGCGGGAGCGGTGAGCAGTTCTTC,CASSQVISGSGEQFF,TRBD2,TRBV4-2,TRBJ2-1,NA
TGCGCCAGCAGCCAAACCGCCTGGACAACCGGGGGCACTGAAGCTTTCTTT,CASSQTAWTTGGTEAFF,NA,TRBV4-1,TRBJ1-1,NA
TGCGCCAGCAGCTTGGAGAGCGGGAGAGGGGATACGCAGTATTTT,CASSLESGRGDTQYF,TRBD2,TRBV5-1,TRBJ2-3,many
TGCGCCACCAAGCTTGGGCAGGGGAGCGACGAGCAGTACTTC,CATKLGQGSDEQYF,NA,TRBV5-1,TRBJ2-7,many
TGTGCCAGCAGCTTAGCGCGAGGGACAGCGGCGACTGAAGCTTTCTTT,CASSLARGTAATEAFF,TRBD1,TRBV7-6,TRBJ1-1,few
TGCAGTGCTAGGCCCTTCAGTGACGCCAGCAATGAGCAGTTCTTC,CSARPFSDASNEQFF,NA,TRBV20-1,TRBJ2-1,NA
TGCAGCGTTGTTGGCGAGGGGGGGGCCCAGTACTTC,CSVVGEGGAQYF,NA,TRBV29-1,TRBJ2-5,few
TGCGCCAGCAGCCCCTGGGAGGCACACAATGAGCAGTTCTTC,CASSPWEAHNEQFF,NA,TRBV5-1,TRBJ2-1,many
TGCGCCAGCAGCTTGGCCCTTGGGACAGGGACTGGAAACACCATATATTTT,CASSLALGTGTGNTIYF,TRBD1,TRBV5-1,TRBJ1-3,few
TGTGCCAGCAGCCAAACCCTCGGAAACACCATATATTTT,CASSQTLGNTIYF,NA,TRBV7-6,TRBJ1-3,NA
TGCAGTGCTAGTCACCTTAACTATGGCTACACCTTC,CSASHLNYGYTF,NA,TRBV20-1,TRBJ1-2,few
TGTGCCAGCGGACGGGGCATTTTCTCTGGGGCCAACGTCCTGACTTTC,CASGRGIFSGANVLTF,NA,TRBV6-1,TRBJ2-6,few
TGTGCCAGCAGCTGGAGCGGGAGAATGGCCGAGCAGTACTTC,CASSWSGRMAEQYF,TRBD2,TRBV11-2,TRBJ2-7,few
TGTGCCAGCAGCCCATACGGGCTAGCGGGAGTAGGGAACACCGGGGAGCTGTTTTTT,CASSPYGLAGVGNTGELFF,TRBD2,TRBV3-1,TRBJ2-2,NA
TGCAGTGCCCTCCCCGGACTAGCGGGCCTTCCTAGCTCCTACAATGAGCAGTTCTTC,CSALPGLAGLPSSYNEQFF,TRBD2,TRBV20-1,TRBJ2-1,NA
TGTGCCAGCAGCTTTGTCAGGGAGAACGCAGATACGCAGTATTTT,CASSFVRENADTQYF,NA,TRBV12-1,TRBJ2-3,NA
TGTGCCAGCAGCGTAGGGGGGGACAGCCTAAACATTCAGTACTTC,CASSVGGDSLNIQYF,NA,TRBV9,TRBJ2-4,NA
TGTGCCAGCAGCCAAGCCGGGAGGGGGAACACCGGGGAGCTGTTTTTT,CASSQAGRGNTGELFF,TRBD2,TRBV4-2,TRBJ2-2,NA
TGTGCCAGCAGTTACTCGATCGGGCCCCCCCACAATGAGCAGTTCTTC,CASSYSIGPPHNEQFF,NA,TRBV6-5,TRBJ2-1,NA
TGTGCCAGCAGCGTAGGGGGCAGACCTAACACAGATACGCAGTATTTT,CASSVGGRPNTDTQYF,NA,TRBV9,TRBJ2-3,many
TGTGCCAGCAGTTTAATTGGGTCTGGAAACACCATATATTTT,CASSLIGSGNTIYF,NA,TRBV12-3/TRBV12-4,TRBJ1-3,many